This TCR beta chain comes out of a study of T-cell memory formation after mild COVID-19. With regard to this clonotype: The antigen remains unidentified.

TCRdb processed the 5' RACE reads anew with MiXCR; each CDR3 protein has one entry. The sample consists of roughly 310,000 distinct CDR3 sequences, less than 20% of them appearing once. With V trimmed by 2 bases and J by 2 bases, 4 bases remained unmatched. The CDR3 length is 15 residues. Per germline, CDR1 MNHEY and CDR2 SVGAGI. Notes on the study in general: Among clones contracting day 15 to 85, CD4/CD8 was balanced, whereas later expanders leaned CD4+.

The sample comprised PBMCs or a T cell subset sorted from them (not recorded which). The J gene is TRBJ2-3, the V gene TRBV6-5, with 7 nucleotides matching TRBD1. The TCR sequence derives from a man aged 18 to 35 who had mild COVID-19 (a few samples of this study predate the infection). Cell type and time point are not known. CDR3 nucleotides: TGTGCCAGCAGTTACAGGGGACAGATCACAGATACGCAGTATTTT. It encodes CASSYRGQITDTQYF.